This T cell receptor beta chain was observed in a study of blood T cell repertoires in COVID-19. Study-level information: Sites across the United States, Italy and Spain contributed samples from acute and convalescent COVID-19.

Original methodology: Cell counts per sample came from amplifying reference gene primers. Produced via immunoSEQ multiplex PCR; TCRdb's table is partial and in-frame only. For V, J and clone size, that table is used; D and trimming come from the DNA. Altogether 50,000 to 75,000 clones are present, roughly 87% being singletons, with the ten largest covering approximately 5.1%. Sequenced input: peripheral blood. The source of this sequence is an elderly man in a cohort sampled during active COVID-19.

CDR3 nucleotides: TGTGCCATCAAAAATGAGGACATTCAGTACTTC. It specifies CAIKNEDIQYF. J is TRBJ2-4 and V is TRBV10-3; no clear D gene. V lost 7 bases to trimming and J lost 8 bases, with 9 bases between them. CDR3 length equals 11 residues. Germline V lookup: CDR1 ENHRY, CDR2 SYGVKD.